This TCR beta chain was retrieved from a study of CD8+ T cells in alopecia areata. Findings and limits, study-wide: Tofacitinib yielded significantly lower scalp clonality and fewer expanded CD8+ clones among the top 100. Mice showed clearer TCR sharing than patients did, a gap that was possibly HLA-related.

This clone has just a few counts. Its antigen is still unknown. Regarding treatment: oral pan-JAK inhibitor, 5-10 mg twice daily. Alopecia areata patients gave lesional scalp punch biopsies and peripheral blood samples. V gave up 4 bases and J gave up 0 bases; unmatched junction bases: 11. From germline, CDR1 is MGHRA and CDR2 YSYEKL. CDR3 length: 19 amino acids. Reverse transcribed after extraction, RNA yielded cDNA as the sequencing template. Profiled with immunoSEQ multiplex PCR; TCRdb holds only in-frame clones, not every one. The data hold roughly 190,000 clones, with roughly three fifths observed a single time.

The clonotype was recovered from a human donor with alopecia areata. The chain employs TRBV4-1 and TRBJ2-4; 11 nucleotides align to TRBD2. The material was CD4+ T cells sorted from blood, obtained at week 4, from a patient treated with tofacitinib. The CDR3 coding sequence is TGCGCCAGCAGCCCCGGACTAGCGGGCCTTGTCGGAGCCAAAAACATTCAGTACTTC. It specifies CASSPGLAGLVGAKNIQYF.